The clone carrying this T cell receptor (beta chain) was observed a single time. Its target is unknown. This record belongs to a study of blood T cells in healthy people across ages. Findings of the study overall: The long-lived group displayed more naive CD4+ cells, plus higher diversity, than the aged donors did.

Drawn from each donor were roughly 10 milliliters of peripheral blood. For the second PCR, which ran for about 7 to 11 cycles, a sample-barcoded 5' primer and a J-beta primer mix were used. TCRdb fed the 5' RACE reads into MiXCR, producing one record per CDR3 protein. Of approximately 850,000 distinct CDR3 sequences in the sample, 55% to 70% were seen once. The CDR3 covers 15 residues. Germline V lookup: CDR1 LNHDA, CDR2 SQIVND (reference sequence). V was clipped by 6 bases and J by 2 bases; unmatched bases: 9. The chain joins TRBV19 to TRBJ1-2, with 7 nucleotides matching TRBD1. The sample consisted of blood. The receptor's source is a man between 25 and 39 years old in good health. The CDR3 DNA sequence: TGTGCCAGTAGCTCTACAGGGGCCGGAAACTATGGCTACACCTTC. Its protein product is CASSSTGAGNYGYTF.